The following is a T cell receptor beta chain sequence with its context. These data belong to a study of blood T cell repertoires in COVID-19. Study context: Samples taken during acute and convalescent COVID-19 were collected in the United States, Italy and Spain. Sources were T cells, B-cell-depleted T cells, or PBMCs; the material itself was cDNA or gDNA.

In the source study's methods: Reference gene primer amplification yielded estimated nucleated cell counts. TCRdb keeps only in-frame clones here, not all; method: immunoSEQ multiplex PCR. Clonal size and the V and J genes are those of that table, whereas D and trimming came from the DNA. The data contain roughly 70,000 clones, roughly nine tenths of them singletons. CDR1 and CDR2 (germline): SEHNR, FQNEAQ (reference sequence). V was clipped by 1 base and J by 7 bases, with 17 bases between them. This CDR3 contains 17 residues. Material for sequencing was peripheral blood. The V gene is TRBV7-9, the J gene TRBJ1-6; D is perhaps TRBD1 (5 bases). This sequence was found in an elderly man with acute or convalescent COVID-19. The CDR3 bases are TGTGCCAGCAGCTTAGGGGGGGAAAGGACAAGGAATTCACCCCTCCACTTT. Residues: CASSLGGERTRNSPLHF.